These T cell receptor beta chains were read from a single sample in a study of CD8 T cells in Susac syndrome. TCRdb ran MiXCR on the immunoSEQ multiplex PCR reads and lists one entry per CDR3 protein. The sample has 130,000 to 150,000 distinct CDR3 sequences, approximately 96% seen once. Sequences were obtained from CD4+ T cells from PBMCs. Receptor source: a human donor with Susac syndrome. Both conserved end residues are part of each CDR3. The order of the fields is V gene, D gene, CDR3 length, J gene, clone size, CDR3 protein, CDR3 DNA. A D gene is named only where the DNA matches it firmly. Some rows have no size entry. The others give once, few or many, or a class for an expanded clone.

>TRBV12-3/TRBV12-4|.|16|TRBJ2-2|.
CASSLQGGVSTGELFF
TGTGCCAGCAGTTTACAGGGGGGAGTTAGCACCGGGGAGCTGTTTTTT
>TRBV20-1|.|12|TRBJ1-2|.
CSVSAGSHGYTF
TGCAGTGTTTCGGCAGGGAGCCATGGCTACACCTTC
>TRBV6-6|.|14|TRBJ2-1|.
CASSRGTDYNEQFF
TGTGCCAGCAGTCGCGGGACAGACTACAATGAGCAGTTCTTC
>TRBV29-1|.|10|TRBJ1-1|.
CSVERSEAFF
TGCAGCGTTGAAAGGAGTGAAGCTTTCTTT
>TRBV20-1|.|16|TRBJ2-2|.
CSARDNRAGSPGELFF
TGCAGTGCTAGAGATAATCGCGCGGGAAGTCCCGGGGAGCTGTTTTTT
>TRBV6-5|TRBD2|14|TRBJ2-7|.
CASRKGLAGGEQYF
TGTGCCAGCAGAAAGGGACTAGCGGGAGGCGAGCAGTACTTC
>TRBV25-1|.|13|TRBJ1-2|.
CASAPQGARGYTF
TGTGCCAGCGCTCCACAAGGTGCGCGGGGCTACACCTTC
>TRBV29-1|.|14|TRBJ1-1|.
CSAVVGGRGTEAFF
TGCAGCGCAGTCGTCGGGGGGCGAGGCACTGAAGCTTTCTTT
>TRBV20-1|.|15|TRBJ2-5|.
CSASPSGGPDGTQYF
TGCAGTGCTAGCCCCTCCGGGGGCCCCGACGGGACCCAGTACTTC
>TRBV6-4|.|12|TRBJ2-5|.
CASSDPKETQYF
TGTGCCAGCAGTGACCCGAAAGAGACCCAGTACTTC
>TRBV7-2|.|15|TRBJ1-5|.
CASSRAGYSNQPQHF
TGTGCCAGCAGTCGGGCAGGATATAGCAATCAGCCCCAGCATTTT
>TRBV7-3|.|15|TRBJ2-2|.
CASSREGGGTGELFF
TGTGCCAGCAGCAGAGAGGGAGGAGGTACCGGGGAGCTGTTTTTT
>TRBV5-1|.|14|TRBJ2-1|once
CASSLVQGGNEQFF
TGCGCCAGCAGCTTGGTGCAGGGGGGCAATGAGCAGTTCTTC
>TRBV5-4|TRBD1|12|TRBJ1-1|.
CASSRDRVKAFF
TGTGCCAGCAGCCGGGACAGGGTTAAAGCTTTCTTT
>TRBV28|.|12|TRBJ1-2|.
CASSLEGYGYTF
TGTGCCAGCAGTTTAGAGGGGTATGGCTACACCTTC
>TRBV24-1|.|16|TRBJ1-1|.
CATSDPRGPGQSEAFF
TGTGCCACCAGTGATCCCCGTGGGCCGGGGCAGAGTGAAGCTTTCTTT
>TRBV21-1|.|15|TRBJ2-7|.
CASSARQQTTYEQYF
TGTGCCAGCAGCGCACGACAGCAGACTACCTACGAGCAGTACTTC
>TRBV5-1|.|14|TRBJ2-3|.
CASRKITSTDTQYF
TGCGCCAGCCGAAAGATAACTAGCACAGATACGCAGTATTTT
>TRBV7-9|TRBD1|14|TRBJ1-2|.
CASTDRAPGYGYTF
TGTGCCAGCACCGACAGGGCCCCGGGATATGGCTACACCTTC
>TRBV29-1|.|13|TRBJ2-7|.
CSVNSRGVGEQYF
TGCAGCGTTAATTCCAGGGGAGTGGGGGAGCAGTACTTC
>TRBV29-1|TRBD2|13|TRBJ2-7|.
CSVDQGGSYEQYF
TGCAGCGTTGACCAGGGAGGGAGCTACGAGCAGTACTTC
>TRBV20-1|.|14|TRBJ1-2|.
CSAKIQGIEDGYTF
TGCAGTGCTAAAATCCAGGGGATTGAGGATGGCTACACCTTC
>TRBV20-1|.|14|TRBJ1-5|.
CSAHTGSVGQPQHF
TGCAGTGCTCACACAGGGAGCGTCGGGCAGCCCCAGCATTTT
>TRBV5-1|TRBD2|16|TRBJ2-2|.
CASSLEWLAVPGELFF
TGCGCCAGCAGCTTGGAATGGCTAGCGGTCCCCGGGGAGCTGTTTTTT
>TRBV12-3/TRBV12-4|.|18|TRBJ1-6|.
CASSLRGRTSSYNSPLHF
TGTGCCAGCAGCCTCAGGGGCCGAACTAGCTCCTATAATTCACCCCTCCACTTT
>TRBV2|.|13|TRBJ2-2|.
CASSSDSTGELFF
TGTGCCAGCAGTTCGGACTCGACCGGGGAGCTGTTTTTT
>TRBV28|TRBD1|16|TRBJ2-5|.
CASSPGTGILRETQYF
TGTGCCAGCAGTCCCGGGACAGGGATTTTAAGGGAGACCCAGTACTTC
>TRBV28|TRBD2|14|TRBJ2-1|.
CASSGTRGSNEQFF
TGTGCCAGCAGCGGGACTAGGGGTAGCAATGAGCAGTTCTTC
>TRBV5-1|TRBD2|15|TRBJ2-3|.
CASSLPASGVDTQYF
TGCGCCAGCAGCTTGCCGGCTAGCGGGGTCGATACGCAGTATTTT
>TRBV20-1|.|12|TRBJ2-7|.
CSARDLGYQQYF
TGCAGTGCTAGAGATTTGGGGTACCAGCAGTACTTC
>TRBV29-1|.|15|TRBJ1-5|.
CSVVVDGVSNQPQHF
TGCAGCGTAGTCGTCGACGGTGTTAGCAATCAGCCCCAGCATTTT
>TRBV10-3|.|12|TRBJ2-7|.
CAITFGESEQYF
TGTGCCATCACCTTCGGGGAGTCCGAGCAGTACTTC
>TRBV28|TRBD1|13|TRBJ2-1|.
CASSLGQNNEQFF
TGTGCCAGCAGTTTGGGACAGAACAATGAGCAGTTCTTC
>TRBV28|.|14|TRBJ1-4|once
CASSHSGRVGIVFF
TGTGCCAGCAGTCATAGCGGGCGGGTAGGGATCGTGTTTTTT
>TRBV24-1|.|13|TRBJ2-1|.
CATSDSLAGEQFF
TGTGCCACCAGTGATTCACTAGCTGGTGAGCAGTTCTTC
>TRBV21-1|.|10|TRBJ2-5|few
CASSSETQYF
TGTGCCAGCAGCTCGGAGACCCAGTACTTC
>TRBV28|TRBD1|15|TRBJ1-2|.
CASSLTGVIPWGYTF
TGTGCCAGCAGCCTGACAGGGGTAATCCCATGGGGCTACACCTTC
>TRBV27|.|14|TRBJ2-2|.
CASRRTRNTGELFF
TGTGCCAGCAGAAGGACACGGAACACCGGGGAGCTGTTTTTT
>TRBV20-1|TRBD2|12|TRBJ2-3|.
CSFRGDTDTQYF
TGCAGTTTTCGGGGGGACACAGATACGCAGTATTTT
>TRBV11-1|.|16|TRBJ2-2|.
CASSPFAWTNTGELFF
TGTGCCAGCAGCCCCTTTGCCTGGACTAACACCGGGGAGCTGTTTTTT
>TRBV20-1|.|14|TRBJ1-2|.
CSATAGSPNYGYTF
TGCAGTGCTACCGCGGGCTCGCCTAACTATGGCTACACCTTC